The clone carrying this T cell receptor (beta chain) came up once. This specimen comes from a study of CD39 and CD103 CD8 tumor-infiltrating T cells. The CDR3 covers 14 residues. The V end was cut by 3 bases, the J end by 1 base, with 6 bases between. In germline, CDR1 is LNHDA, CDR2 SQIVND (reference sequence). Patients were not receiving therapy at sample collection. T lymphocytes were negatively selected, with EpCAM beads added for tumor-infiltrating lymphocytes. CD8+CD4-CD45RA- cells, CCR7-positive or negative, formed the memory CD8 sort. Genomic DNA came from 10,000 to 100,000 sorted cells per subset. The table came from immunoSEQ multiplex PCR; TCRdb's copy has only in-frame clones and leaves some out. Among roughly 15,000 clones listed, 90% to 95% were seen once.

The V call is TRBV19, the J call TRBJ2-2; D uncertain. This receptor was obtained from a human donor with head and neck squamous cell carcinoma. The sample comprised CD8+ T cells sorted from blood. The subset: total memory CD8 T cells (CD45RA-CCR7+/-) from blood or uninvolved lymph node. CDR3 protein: CASSILGNTGELFF. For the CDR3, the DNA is TGTGCCAGTAGTATTTTAGGGAACACCGGGGAGCTGTTTTTT.